Listed below are T cell receptor beta chains from one sample, sequenced in a study of prognosis after radiotherapy for stage I lung cancer. TCRdb reprocessed the multiplex PCR reads via MiXCR and lists one record per CDR3 protein. The data hold 30,000 to 35,000 distinct CDR3 sequences, with around 32% observed a single time. Sample: PBMCs, taken before or after stereotactic body radiation therapy (not recorded which). These receptors all stem from a donor over 45 with non-small cell lung cancer. Each CDR3 is given with its conserved first and last residue. The D gene is left open where the match is weak. Rows give clone size only sometimes, using once, few, many, or a class for an expanded clone.

>TRBV24-1|NA|TRBJ2-1|many
CATSDNRDEQFF
TGTGCCACCAGTGATAACAGGGACGAGCAGTTCTTC
>TRBV5-1|TRBD2|TRBJ2-3|many
CASSTIAGGWADTQYF
TGCGCCAGCAGCACGATAGCGGGAGGATGGGCAGATACGCAGTATTTT
>TRBV2|TRBD1|TRBJ2-7|NA
CASSEDRGYEQYF
TGTGCCAGCAGTGAGGACAGGGGCTACGAGCAGTACTTC
>TRBV4-2|NA|TRBJ2-1|many
CASSQDLGASEQFF
TGTGCCAGCAGCCAAGATTTGGGAGCTTCAGAGCAGTTCTTC
>TRBV6-2/TRBV6-3|TRBD1|TRBJ2-1|few
CASRYSGTGGRYNEQFF
TGTGCCAGCAGATATTCCGGGACAGGGGGTCGGTACAATGAGCAGTTCTTC
>TRBV28|TRBD1|TRBJ1-5|many
CASSLGQGVGQPQHF
TGTGCCAGCAGTTTAGGGCAGGGGGTGGGTCAGCCCCAGCATTTT
>TRBV19|NA|TRBJ1-2|many
CASSIGRGFYGYTF
TGTGCCAGTAGTATAGGTCGGGGCTTCTATGGCTACACCTTC
>TRBV11-1|NA|TRBJ1-1|many
CASSFNRAFEAFF
TGTGCCAGCAGCTTTAACAGGGCATTTGAAGCTTTCTTT
>TRBV10-3|NA|TRBJ1-1|NA
CAISETGPNTEAFF
TGTGCCATCAGTGAAACAGGGCCGAACACTGAAGCTTTCTTT
>TRBV5-1|NA|TRBJ1-6|NA
CASRDIHNSPLHF
TGCGCCAGCAGAGACATCCATAATTCACCCCTCCACTTT
>TRBV20-1|TRBD2|TRBJ2-7|many
CSATRDYSYEQYF
TGCAGTGCTACCCGGGACTACTCCTACGAGCAGTACTTC
>TRBV5-1|TRBD2|TRBJ2-1|many
CASSPGSGTEQFF
TGCGCCAGCAGCCCGGGAAGCGGGACTGAGCAGTTCTTC
>TRBV5-1|TRBD2|TRBJ2-1|many
CASRIAGANEQFF
TGCGCCAGCAGAATAGCGGGAGCCAATGAGCAGTTCTTC
>TRBV2|TRBD1|TRBJ2-7|many
CASSRDRSSYEQYF
TGTGCCAGCAGTCGGGACAGGAGCTCCTACGAGCAGTACTTC
>TRBV7-9|NA|TRBJ2-5|many
CASSLTAPETQYF
TGTGCCAGCAGCTTAACTGCCCCGGAGACCCAGTACTTC
>TRBV5-6|NA|TRBJ2-7|many
CASSLEGADEQYF
TGTGCCAGCAGCTTGGAGGGAGCCGACGAGCAGTACTTC
>TRBV6-2/TRBV6-3|NA|TRBJ2-1|few
CASSYSPYNEQFF
TGTGCCAGCAGTTACTCGCCCTACAATGAGCAGTTCTTC
>TRBV6-1|NA|TRBJ2-1|medium-sized
CASSRQPGLNEQFF
TGTGCCAGCAGTAGACAGCCGGGGCTCAATGAGCAGTTCTTC